Shown below are 9 T cell receptor beta chains from a single sample sequenced in a study of neurological immune-mediated disorders. TCRdb reanalysed the 5' RACE reads using MiXCR and keeps one entry per CDR3 protein. The sample consists of 66,000 or so distinct CDR3 sequences, 5.2% of them appearing once. The source material was PBMCs. Receptors were obtained from a woman under 40 with multiple sclerosis.

This clonotype occurred many times. The rearrangement uses TRBV5-1 and TRBJ1-2; no clear D gene. Germline loops: CDR1 SGHRS, CDR2 YFSETQ. Between the trimmed V and J ends, which lost 0 bases and 2 bases, there was a span of 5 bases. This CDR3 spans 13 amino acids. The CDR3 nucleotides read TGCGCCAGCAGCTTGGAATCAAACTATGGCTACACCTTC. Protein product: CASSLESNYGYTF.

This clonotype was observed many times. This chain links TRBV29-1 with TRBJ1-3, with a weak D call TRBD1 (6 bases). The germline V and J ends were trimmed by 3 bases and 2 bases, with 11 bases remaining between them. Germline assignment: CDR1 SQVTM and CDR2 ANQGSEA. The CDR3 has 14 amino acids. The CDR3 bases are TGCAGCGTTGACGAGGGGGGGACTGGAAACACCATATATTTT. It translates to CSVDEGGTGNTIYF. Complete variable domain (other parts from reference TRBV29-1 and TRBJ1-3): SAVISQKPSRDICQRGTSLTIQCQVDSQVTMMFWYRQQPGQSLTLIATANQGSEATYESGFVIDKFPISRPNLTFSTLTVSNMSPEDSSIYLCSVDEGGTGNTIYFGEGSWLTVV.

This clonotype was found many times. The gene calls are TRBV29-1 and TRBJ1-1; TRBD1 agrees at 8 bases. The CDR3 has 12 amino acids. The junction had 9 bases not matched to a gene; V was cut back by 7 bases and J by 8 bases. Germline V gene data show CDR1 as SQVTM and CDR2 as ANQGSEA. CDR3 residues: CSGNRGWGEAFF. CDR3 sequence (DNA): TGCAGCGGGAACAGGGGGTGGGGGGAAGCTTTCTTT.

This clonotype has ten or more counts. The chain uses TRBV5-6 and TRBJ1-5; D may be TRBD1 (5 bases). V was cut by 0 bases and J by 7 bases, with 11 bases left in between. The CDR3 has 14 residues. Germline V CDR1 and CDR2: SGHDT, YYEEEE. The CDR3 DNA reads TGTGCCAGCAGCTTGGCGGCAGGGTACCAGCCCCAGCATTTT. As protein: CASSLAAGYQPQHF.

At least ten counts were recorded for this clonotype. This chain connects TRBV5-1 to TRBJ2-5, with 8 bases aligning to TRBD2. Germline CDR1 reads SGHRS; CDR2 reads YFSETQ. J lost 5 bases, V lost 3 bases, and 9 bases had no gene match. The CDR3 has 15 amino acids. The CDR3 loop is CASSSRAGVDETQYF. For the CDR3, the DNA is TGCGCCAGCAGCTCAAGAGCGGGGGTGGATGAGACCCAGTACTTC. Variable domain in full (rest from reference TRBV5-1 and TRBJ2-5): KAGVTQTPRYLIKTRGQQVTLSCSPISGHRSVSWYQQTPGQGLQFLFEYFSETQRNKGNFPGRFSGRQFSNSRSEMNVSTLELGDSALYLCASSSRAGVDETQYFGPGTRLLVL.

The sample holds many counts of this clonotype. The V gene is TRBV5-1, the J gene TRBJ1-6; tentatively, D is TRBD1 (6 bases). The V gene lost 6 bases and the J gene lost 6 bases, with 16 bases spanning the gap. The CDR3 runs to 15 residues. Germline V gene data show CDR1 as SGHRS and CDR2 as YFSETQ. CDR3 bases: TGCGCCAGCACCGAGGGTGGGGGCTTTAATTCACCCCTCCACTTT. As protein: CASTEGGGFNSPLHF. The complete variable domain, with remaining parts taken from reference TRBV5-1 and TRBJ1-6, reads KAGVTQTPRYLIKTRGQQVTLSCSPISGHRSVSWYQQTPGQGLQFLFEYFSETQRNKGNFPGRFSGRQFSNSRSEMNVSTLELGDSALYLCASTEGGGFNSPLHFGNGTRLTVT.

This clonotype has a count of ten or more. The genes are TRBV9 and TRBJ2-7; D possibly corresponds to TRBD2 (5 bases). Per the germline V gene, CDR1 is SGDLS and CDR2 is YYNGEE. With 0 bases removed from V and 2 bases from J, the gap between germline ends came to 15 bases. The CDR3 length is 16 residues. The CDR3 DNA reads as TGTGCCAGCAGCGTAGCCGAGGGCCGGAACACCTACGAGCAGTACTTC. Protein sequence: CASSVAEGRNTYEQYF.

In this sample, this clonotype turned up a few times. V gene TRBV6-5 combines with J gene TRBJ2-5, with 8 nucleotides matching TRBD1. The CDR3 runs to 15 residues. With 10 bases clipped from V and 0 bases from J, the junction kept 10 bases outside the gene matches. Germline CDR1 and CDR2: MNHEY and SVGAGI. Here the CDR3 reads CATTSDREYQETQYF. The CDR3 region has the DNA TGTGCCACCACATCGGACAGGGAATACCAAGAGACCCAGTACTTC.

This rearrangement joins TRBV10-3 to TRBJ2-5; 7 bases agree with TRBD2. The CDR3 length is 14 residues. Germline V gene sequence: CDR1 ENHRY, CDR2 SYGVKD. Trimming cost V 2 bases and J 5 bases; bases outside gene matches: 5. CDR3 nucleotide sequence: TGTGCCATCAGTGAGACCGGGACTATGGAGACCCAGTACTTC. This sequence encodes CAISETGTMETQYF.